This T cell receptor beta chain was obtained from a study of CD8 T cells in Susac syndrome. Random hexamers were used to reverse transcribe the RNA input (0.5 to 1 ug). TCRdb fed the immunoSEQ multiplex PCR reads into MiXCR, producing one record per CDR3 protein. The sample lists roughly 190,000 distinct CDR3 sequences; around 95% were seen once. Sequencing of TCR beta drew on CD8+ and CD4+ T cells from blood. With respect to this clonotype: One junction end does not reproduce the germline sequence, and a read error may be involved.

The specimen sequenced was CD8+ T cells from PBMCs. The source of this sequence is a human donor with Susac syndrome.

CDR3 protein: CASSPRTGGADTQYF. Written as DNA, the CDR3 is TGTGCTAGCAGCCCACGGACAGGTGGGGCCGATACGCAGTATTTT. This sequence joins TRBV7-7 and TRBJ2-3; 7 nucleotides agree with TRBD1. Germline assignment: CDR1 SSHAT and CDR2 FNYEAQ (reference sequence). The CDR3 covers 15 residues.